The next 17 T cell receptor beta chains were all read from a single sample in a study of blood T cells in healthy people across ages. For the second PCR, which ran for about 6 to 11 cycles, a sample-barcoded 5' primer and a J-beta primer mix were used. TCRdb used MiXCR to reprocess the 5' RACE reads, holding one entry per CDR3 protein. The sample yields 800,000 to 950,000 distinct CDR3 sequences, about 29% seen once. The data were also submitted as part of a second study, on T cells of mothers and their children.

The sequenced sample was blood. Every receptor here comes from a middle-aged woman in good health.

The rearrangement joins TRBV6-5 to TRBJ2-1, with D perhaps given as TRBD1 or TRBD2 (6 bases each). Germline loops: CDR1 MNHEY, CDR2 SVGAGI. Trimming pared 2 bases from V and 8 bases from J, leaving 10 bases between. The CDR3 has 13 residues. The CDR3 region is CASSYRGAHEQFF. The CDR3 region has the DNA TGTGCCAGCAGTTACAGGGGGGCCCATGAGCAGTTCTTC.

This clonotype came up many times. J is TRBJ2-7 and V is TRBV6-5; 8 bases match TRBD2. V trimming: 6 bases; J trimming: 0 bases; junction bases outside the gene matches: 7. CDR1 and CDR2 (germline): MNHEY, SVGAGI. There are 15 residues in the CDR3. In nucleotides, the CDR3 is TGTGCCAGCAGACCCACAGGGACTAGCTCCTACGAGCAGTACTTC. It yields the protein CASRPTGTSSYEQYF.

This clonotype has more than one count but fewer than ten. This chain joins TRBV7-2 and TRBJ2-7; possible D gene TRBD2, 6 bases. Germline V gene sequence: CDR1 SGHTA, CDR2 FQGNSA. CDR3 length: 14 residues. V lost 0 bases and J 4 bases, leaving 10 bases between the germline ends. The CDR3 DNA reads TGTGCCAGCAGCTTAGCGGATGGGGGGTACGAGCAGTACTTC. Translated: CASSLADGGYEQYF.

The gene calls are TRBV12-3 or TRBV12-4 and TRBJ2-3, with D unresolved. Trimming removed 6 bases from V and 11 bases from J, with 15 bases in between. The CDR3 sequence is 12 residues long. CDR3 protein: CASRPGPLMQYF. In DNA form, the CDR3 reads TGTGCCAGCAGACCGGGTCCATTAATGCAGTATTTT.

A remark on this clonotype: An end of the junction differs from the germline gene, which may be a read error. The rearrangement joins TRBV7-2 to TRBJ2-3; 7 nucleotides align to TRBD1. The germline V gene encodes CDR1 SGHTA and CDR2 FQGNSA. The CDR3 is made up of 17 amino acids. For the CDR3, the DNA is TGTGCCAGCAGCTTCTCCCAGGCTAACAGGGGCACAGATACGCGGTATTTT. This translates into CASSFSQANRGTDTRYF.

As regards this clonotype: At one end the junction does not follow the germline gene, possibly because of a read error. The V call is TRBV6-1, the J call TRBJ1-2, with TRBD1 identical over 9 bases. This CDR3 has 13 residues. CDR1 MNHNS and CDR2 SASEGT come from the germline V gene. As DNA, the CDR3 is TGTGTCAGCAGCTCGTGGACAGGGGTTGGCTACACCTTC. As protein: CVSSSWTGVGYTF.

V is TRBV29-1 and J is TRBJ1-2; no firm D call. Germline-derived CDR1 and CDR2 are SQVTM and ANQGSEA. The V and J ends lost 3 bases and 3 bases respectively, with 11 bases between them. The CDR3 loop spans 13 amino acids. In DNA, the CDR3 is TGCAGCGTTGACCCCGAAGGAGACTATGGCTACACCTTC. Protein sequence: CSVDPEGDYGYTF.

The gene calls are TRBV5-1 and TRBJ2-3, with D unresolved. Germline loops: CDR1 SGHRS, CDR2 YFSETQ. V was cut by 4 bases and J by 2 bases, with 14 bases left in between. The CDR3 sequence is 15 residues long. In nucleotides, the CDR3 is TGCGCCAGCAGCATCCCGGACGGAATCACAGATACGCAGTATTTT. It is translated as CASSIPDGITDTQYF.

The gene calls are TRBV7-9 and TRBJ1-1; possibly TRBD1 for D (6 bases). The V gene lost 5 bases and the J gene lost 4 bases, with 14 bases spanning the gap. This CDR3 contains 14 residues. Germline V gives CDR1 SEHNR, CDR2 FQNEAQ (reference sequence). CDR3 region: CASSRPAGVTEAFF. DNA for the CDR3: TGTGCCAGCAGCCGCCCGGCAGGGGTCACTGAAGCTTTCTTT.

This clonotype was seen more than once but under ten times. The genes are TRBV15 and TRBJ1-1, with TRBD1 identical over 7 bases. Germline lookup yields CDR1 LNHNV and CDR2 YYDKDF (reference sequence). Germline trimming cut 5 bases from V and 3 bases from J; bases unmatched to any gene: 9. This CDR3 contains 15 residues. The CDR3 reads CATSRGGLRYTEAFF. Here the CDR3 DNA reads TGTGCCACCAGCCGAGGGGGCCTCCGGTACACTGAAGCTTTCTTT.

CDR3 sequence: CASSIDRAAPQHF. CDR3 nucleotide sequence: TGTGCCAGCAGTATTGACAGGGCGGCGCCCCAGCATTTT. The chain has TRBV12-3 or TRBV12-4 and TRBJ1-5, with 7 bases lining up with TRBD1. V trimming: 5 bases; J trimming: 9 bases; junction bases outside the gene matches: 7. The CDR3 sequence is 13 residues long.

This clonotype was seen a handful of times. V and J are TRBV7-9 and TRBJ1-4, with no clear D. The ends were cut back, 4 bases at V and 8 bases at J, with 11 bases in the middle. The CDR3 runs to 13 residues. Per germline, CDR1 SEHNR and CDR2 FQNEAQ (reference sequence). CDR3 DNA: TGTGCCAGCAGCTCCCCCTTCGGCGAAAAACTGTTTTTT. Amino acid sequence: CASSSPFGEKLFF.

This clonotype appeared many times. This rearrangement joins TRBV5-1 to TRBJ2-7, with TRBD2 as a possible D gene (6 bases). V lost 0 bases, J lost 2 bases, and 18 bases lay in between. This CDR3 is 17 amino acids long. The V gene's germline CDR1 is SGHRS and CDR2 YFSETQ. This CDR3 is CASSLDSHGGKTYEQYF. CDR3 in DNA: TGCGCCAGCAGCTTGGATTCCCATGGGGGGAAGACCTACGAGCAGTACTTC.

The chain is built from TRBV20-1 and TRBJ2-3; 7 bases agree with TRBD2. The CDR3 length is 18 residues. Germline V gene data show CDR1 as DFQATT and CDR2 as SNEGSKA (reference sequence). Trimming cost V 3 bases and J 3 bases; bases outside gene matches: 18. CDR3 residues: CSASIPKETGGRTDTQYF. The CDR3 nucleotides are TGCAGTGCTAGTATTCCGAAAGAAACGGGAGGTCGGACAGATACGCAGTATTTT.

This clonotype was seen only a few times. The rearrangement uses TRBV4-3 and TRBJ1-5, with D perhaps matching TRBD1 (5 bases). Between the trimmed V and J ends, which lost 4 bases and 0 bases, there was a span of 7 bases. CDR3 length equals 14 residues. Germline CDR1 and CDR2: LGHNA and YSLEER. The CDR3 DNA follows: TGCGCCAGCAGCCGAGGACATAGCAATCAGCCCCAGCATTTT. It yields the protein CASSRGHSNQPQHF.

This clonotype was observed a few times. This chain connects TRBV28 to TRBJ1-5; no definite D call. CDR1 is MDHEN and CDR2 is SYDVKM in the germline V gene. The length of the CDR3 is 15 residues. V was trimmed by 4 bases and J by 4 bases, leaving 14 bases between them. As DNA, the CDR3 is TGTGCCAGCAGTTCCACCTCAAGCCCAAATCAGCCCCAGCATTTT. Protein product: CASSSTSSPNQPQHF.

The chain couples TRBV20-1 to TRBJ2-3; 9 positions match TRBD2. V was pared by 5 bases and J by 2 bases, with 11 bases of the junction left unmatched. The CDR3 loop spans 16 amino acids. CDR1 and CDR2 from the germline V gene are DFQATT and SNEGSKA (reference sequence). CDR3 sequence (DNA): TGCAGTGCTCCGAACCGTCTAGCGGGGTACACAGATACGCAGTATTTT. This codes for CSAPNRLAGYTDTQYF.